This T cell receptor (beta chain) was captured in a study of T-cell memory formation after mild COVID-19. Study summary: For the most part, TCR clusters were specific to one donor. General study points: Clones that shrank (day 15 to 85) were balanced CD4/CD8, whereas later expanders leaned CD4+.

This clonotype was observed many times. What it binds is unknown. The 5'RACE method, run with constant-segment primers, produced TCR alpha and TCR beta cDNA libraries (carrying sample barcodes and UMIs). TCRdb analysed the 5' RACE reads with MiXCR anew, one entry per CDR3 protein. Of about 270,000 distinct CDR3 sequences listed, 16% are singletons. The V gene's germline CDR1 is SGHTA and CDR2 FQGNSA. Trimming removed 4 bases at V and 6 bases at J, with 12 bases between. This CDR3 comprises 13 residues. V usage is TRBV7-2 and J usage is TRBJ1-1, with a weak D call TRBD1 (6 bases). This sequence was found in a man between 18 and 35 years old who had mild COVID-19 (a few samples of this study predate the infection). Cell type and time point are not known. Material for sequencing was PBMCs or a T cell subset sorted from them (not recorded which). The CDR3: CASSSRGWAEAFF. DNA for the CDR3: TGTGCCAGCAGCTCAAGGGGGTGGGCTGAAGCTTTCTTT.